A selection of T cell receptor beta chains follows, all from one sample in a study of blood T cell repertoires in COVID-19. The table came from immunoSEQ multiplex PCR; TCRdb's copy has only in-frame clones and leaves some out. The sample has 90,000 to 130,000 clones, roughly 81% seen once. Sequenced: peripheral blood. The source is a middle-aged man with acute or convalescent COVID-19. Both conserved end residues are part of each CDR3. Fields, in order: V gene, CDR3 protein.

TRBV5-8 | CASSTGTVYSNQPQHF
TRBV29-1 | CSVVGGVTEAFF
TRBV29-1 | CSVGRGDVTQYF
TRBV11-3 | CASSSRKGGYNEQFF
TRBV29-1 | CSVKRDRGFFGYTF
TRBV15 | CATSRGWYQGQGANEQFF
TRBV9 | CASSGETGALYNEQFF
TRBV6-5 | CASWAGLAGIDTQYF
TRBV18 | CASSALGAGSPDEQYF
TRBV15 | CATTPDRSTNEKLFF
TRBV6-6 | CASRGEGETQYF
TRBV7-9 | CASSLAGQGTDTQYF
TRBV28 | CASSFDHLGEGTGELFF
TRBV6-5 | CASERERSDTQYF
TRBV11-2 | CASSYGGRSGRLHEQYF
TRBV29-1 | CSVAAYGGYTF
TRBV5-5 | CASRPGANEKLFF
TRBV2 | CASSEEARGREQYF
TRBV7-2 | CASSLVVSAGNTIYF
TRBV30 | CAWDRRGYEQYF
TRBV2 | CASKGVGGKNIQYF
TRBV19 | CASSEVPGPGGLETQYF
TRBV5-1 | CASSPDLNIQYF
TRBV7-3 | CASSNQLAAYNEQFF
TRBV12-1 | CASSSCSVSSGRATDTQYF
TRBV6-6 | CASSPPRLSNEQFF
TRBV7-3 | CASSQMVLAGTYEQYF